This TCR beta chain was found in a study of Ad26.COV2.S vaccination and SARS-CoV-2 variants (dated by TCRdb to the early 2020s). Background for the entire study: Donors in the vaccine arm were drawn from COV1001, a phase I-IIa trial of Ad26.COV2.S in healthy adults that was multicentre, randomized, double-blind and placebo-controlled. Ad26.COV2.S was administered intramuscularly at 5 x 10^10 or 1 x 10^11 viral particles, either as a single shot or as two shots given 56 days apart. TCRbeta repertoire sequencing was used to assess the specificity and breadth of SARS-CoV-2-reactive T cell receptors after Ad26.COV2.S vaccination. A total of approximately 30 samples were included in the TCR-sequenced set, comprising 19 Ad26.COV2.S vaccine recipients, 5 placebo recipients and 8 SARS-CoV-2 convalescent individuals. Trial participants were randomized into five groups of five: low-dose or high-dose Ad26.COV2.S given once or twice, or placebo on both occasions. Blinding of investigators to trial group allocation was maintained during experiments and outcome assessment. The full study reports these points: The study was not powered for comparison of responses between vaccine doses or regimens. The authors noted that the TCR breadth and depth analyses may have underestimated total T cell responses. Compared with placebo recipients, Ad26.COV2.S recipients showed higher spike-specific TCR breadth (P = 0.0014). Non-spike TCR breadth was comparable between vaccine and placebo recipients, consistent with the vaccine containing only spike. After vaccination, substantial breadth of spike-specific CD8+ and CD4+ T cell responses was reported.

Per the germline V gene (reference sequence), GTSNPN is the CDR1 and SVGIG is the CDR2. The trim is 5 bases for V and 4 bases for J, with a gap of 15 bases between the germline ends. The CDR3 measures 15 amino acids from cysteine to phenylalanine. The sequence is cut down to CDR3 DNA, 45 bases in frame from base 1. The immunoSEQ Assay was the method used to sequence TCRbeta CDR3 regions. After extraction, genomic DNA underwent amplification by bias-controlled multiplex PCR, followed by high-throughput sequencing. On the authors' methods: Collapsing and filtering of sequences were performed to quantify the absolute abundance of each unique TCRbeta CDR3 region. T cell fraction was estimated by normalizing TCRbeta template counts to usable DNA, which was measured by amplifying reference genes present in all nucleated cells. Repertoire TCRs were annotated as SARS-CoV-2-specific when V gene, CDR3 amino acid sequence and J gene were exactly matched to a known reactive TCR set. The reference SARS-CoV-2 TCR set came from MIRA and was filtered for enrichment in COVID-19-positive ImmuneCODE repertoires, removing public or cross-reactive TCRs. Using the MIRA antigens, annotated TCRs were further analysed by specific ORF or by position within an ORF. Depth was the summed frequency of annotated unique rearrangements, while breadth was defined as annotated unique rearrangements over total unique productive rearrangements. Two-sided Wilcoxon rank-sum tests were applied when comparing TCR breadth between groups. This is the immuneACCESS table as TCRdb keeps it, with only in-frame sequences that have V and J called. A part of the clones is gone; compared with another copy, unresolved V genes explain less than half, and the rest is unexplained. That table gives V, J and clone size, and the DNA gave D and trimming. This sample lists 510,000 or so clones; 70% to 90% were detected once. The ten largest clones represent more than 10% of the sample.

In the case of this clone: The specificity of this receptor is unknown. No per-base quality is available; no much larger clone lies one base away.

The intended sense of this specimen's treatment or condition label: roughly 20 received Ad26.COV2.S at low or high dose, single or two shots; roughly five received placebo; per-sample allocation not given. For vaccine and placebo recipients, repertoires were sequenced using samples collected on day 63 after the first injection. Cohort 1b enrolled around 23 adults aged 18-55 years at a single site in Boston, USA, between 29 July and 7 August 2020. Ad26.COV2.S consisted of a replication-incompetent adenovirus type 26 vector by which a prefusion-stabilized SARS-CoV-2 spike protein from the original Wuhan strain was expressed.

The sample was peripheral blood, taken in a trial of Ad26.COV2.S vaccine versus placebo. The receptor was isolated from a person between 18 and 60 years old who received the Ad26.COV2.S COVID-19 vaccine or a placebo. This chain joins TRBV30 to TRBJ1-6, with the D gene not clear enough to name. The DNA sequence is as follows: TGTGCCTGGCACGAAGGAGTTGGATATAATTCACCCCTCCACTTT. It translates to CAWHEGVGYNSPLHF.